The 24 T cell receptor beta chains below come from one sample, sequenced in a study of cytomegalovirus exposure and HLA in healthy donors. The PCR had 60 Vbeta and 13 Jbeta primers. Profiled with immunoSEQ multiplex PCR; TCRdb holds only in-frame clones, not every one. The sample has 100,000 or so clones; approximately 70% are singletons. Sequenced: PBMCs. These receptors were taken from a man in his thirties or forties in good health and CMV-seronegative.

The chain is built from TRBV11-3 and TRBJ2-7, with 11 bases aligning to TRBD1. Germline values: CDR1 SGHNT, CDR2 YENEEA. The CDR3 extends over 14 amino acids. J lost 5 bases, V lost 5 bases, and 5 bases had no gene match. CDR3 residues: CASSTRTGGDEQYF. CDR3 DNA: TGTGCCAGCAGCACCCGGACAGGGGGCGACGAGCAGTACTTC.

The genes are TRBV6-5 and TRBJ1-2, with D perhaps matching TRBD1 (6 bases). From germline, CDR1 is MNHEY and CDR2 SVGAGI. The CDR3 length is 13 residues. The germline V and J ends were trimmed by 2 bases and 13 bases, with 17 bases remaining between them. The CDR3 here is CASSYIGGAGITF. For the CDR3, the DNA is TGTGCCAGCAGTTACATTGGGGGCGCAGGTATCACCTTC.

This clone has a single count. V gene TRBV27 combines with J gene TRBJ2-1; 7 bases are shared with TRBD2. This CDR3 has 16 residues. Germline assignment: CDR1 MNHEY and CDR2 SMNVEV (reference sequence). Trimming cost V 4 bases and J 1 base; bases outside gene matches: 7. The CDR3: CASSSRTSRSYNEQFF. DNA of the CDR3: TGTGCCAGCAGTTCCAGGACTAGTAGGTCCTACAATGAGCAGTTCTTC.

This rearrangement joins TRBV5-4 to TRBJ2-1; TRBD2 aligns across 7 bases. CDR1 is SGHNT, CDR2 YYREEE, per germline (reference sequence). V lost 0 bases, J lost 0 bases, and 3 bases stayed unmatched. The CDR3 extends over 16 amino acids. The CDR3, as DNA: TGTGCCAGCAGCTTGGACGGCGGGAGCTCCTACAATGAGCAGTTCTTC. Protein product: CASSLDGGSSYNEQFF.

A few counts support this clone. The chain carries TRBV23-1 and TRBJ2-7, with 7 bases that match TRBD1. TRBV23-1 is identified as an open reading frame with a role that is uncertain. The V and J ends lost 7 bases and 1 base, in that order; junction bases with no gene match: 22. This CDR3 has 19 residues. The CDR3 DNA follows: TGCGCCAGCATTGTCGTATCAGCCGCCGGGACAGCGACTTCCTACGAGCAGTACTTC. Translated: CASIVVSAAGTATSYEQYF.

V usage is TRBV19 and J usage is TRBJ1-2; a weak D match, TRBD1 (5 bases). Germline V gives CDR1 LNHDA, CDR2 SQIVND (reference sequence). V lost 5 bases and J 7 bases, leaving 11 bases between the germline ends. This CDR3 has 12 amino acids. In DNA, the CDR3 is TGTGCCAGTAGTGCCGGGGGAGGTGGCTACACCTTC. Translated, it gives CASSAGGGGYTF. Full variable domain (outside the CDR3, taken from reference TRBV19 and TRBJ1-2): DGGITQSPKYLFRKEGQNVTLSCEQNLNHDAMYWYRQDPGQGLRLIYYSQIVNDFQKGDIAEGYSVSREKKESFPLTVTSAQKNPTAFYLCASSAGGGGYTFGSGTRLTVV.

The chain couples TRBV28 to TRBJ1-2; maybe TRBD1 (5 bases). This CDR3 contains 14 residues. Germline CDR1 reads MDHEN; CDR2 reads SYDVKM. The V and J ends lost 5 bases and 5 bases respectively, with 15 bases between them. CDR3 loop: CASSVREVGYGYTF. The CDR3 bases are TGTGCCAGCAGTGTCAGGGAGGTAGGGTATGGCTACACCTTC.

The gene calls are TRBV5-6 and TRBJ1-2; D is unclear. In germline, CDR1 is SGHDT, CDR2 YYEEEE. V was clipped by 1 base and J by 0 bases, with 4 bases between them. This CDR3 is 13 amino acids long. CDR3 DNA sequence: TGTGCCAGCAGCTTGAAGCCTAACTATGGCTACACCTTC. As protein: CASSLKPNYGYTF.

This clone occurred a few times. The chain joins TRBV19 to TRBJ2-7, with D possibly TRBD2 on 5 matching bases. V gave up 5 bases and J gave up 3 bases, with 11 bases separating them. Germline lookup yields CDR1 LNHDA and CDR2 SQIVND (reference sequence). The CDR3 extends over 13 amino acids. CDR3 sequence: CASSGGPLYEQYF. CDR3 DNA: TGTGCCAGTAGTGGAGGACCGCTCTACGAGCAGTACTTC.

The CDR3 region has the DNA TGTGCCAGCAGTTTCGGGAGCGGCCTAAACACAGATACGCAGTATTTT. It codes for CASSFGSGLNTDTQYF. The rearrangement joins TRBV28 to TRBJ2-3; perhaps TRBD2 as D (6 bases). V shed 3 bases and J shed 2 bases, with 15 bases lying between them. This CDR3 spans 16 amino acids. Germline CDR1 MDHEN, CDR2 SYDVKM.

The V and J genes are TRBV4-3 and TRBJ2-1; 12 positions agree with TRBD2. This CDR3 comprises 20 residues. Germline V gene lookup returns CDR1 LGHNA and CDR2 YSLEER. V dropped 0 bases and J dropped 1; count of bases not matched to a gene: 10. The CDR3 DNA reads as TGCGCCAGCAGCCAAGAGGACACTCTAGCGGGAGGGTTGTCCTACAATGAGCAGTTCTTC. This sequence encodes CASSQEDTLAGGLSYNEQFF.

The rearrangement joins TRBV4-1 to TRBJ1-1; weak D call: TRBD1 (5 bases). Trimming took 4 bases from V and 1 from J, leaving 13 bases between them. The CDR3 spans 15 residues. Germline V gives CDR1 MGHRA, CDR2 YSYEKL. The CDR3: CASSRGRGSNTEAFF. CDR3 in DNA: TGCGCCAGCAGCCGTGGCCGGGGGTCGAACACTGAAGCTTTCTTT.

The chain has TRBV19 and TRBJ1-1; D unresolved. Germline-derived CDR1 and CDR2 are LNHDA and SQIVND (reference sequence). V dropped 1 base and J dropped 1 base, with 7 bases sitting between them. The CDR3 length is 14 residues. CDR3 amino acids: CASSIGDSNTEAFF. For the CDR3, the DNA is TGTGCCAGTAGTATAGGCGATTCGAACACTGAAGCTTTCTTT.

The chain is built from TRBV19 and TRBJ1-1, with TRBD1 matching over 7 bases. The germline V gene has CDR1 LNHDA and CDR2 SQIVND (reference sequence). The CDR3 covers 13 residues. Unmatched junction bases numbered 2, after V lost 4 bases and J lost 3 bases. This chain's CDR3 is CASSTDRDTEAFF. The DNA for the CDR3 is TGTGCCAGTAGTACTGACAGGGACACTGAAGCTTTCTTT.

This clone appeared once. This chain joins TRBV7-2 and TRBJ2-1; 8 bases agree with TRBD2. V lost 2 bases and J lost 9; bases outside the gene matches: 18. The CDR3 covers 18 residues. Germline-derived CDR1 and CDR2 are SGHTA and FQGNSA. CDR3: CASSLFHPSAGVGGEQFF. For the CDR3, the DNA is TGTGCCAGCAGCTTATTCCACCCCTCAGCGGGAGTCGGTGGTGAGCAGTTCTTC.

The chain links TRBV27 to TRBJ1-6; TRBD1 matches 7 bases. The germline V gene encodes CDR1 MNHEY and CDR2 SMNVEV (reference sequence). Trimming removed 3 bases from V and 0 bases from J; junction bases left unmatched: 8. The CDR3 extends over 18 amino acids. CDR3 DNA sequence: TGTGCCAGCAGTTTTAGACAGGGACCGAGCTCCTATAATTCACCCCTCCACTTT. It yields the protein CASSFRQGPSSYNSPLHF.

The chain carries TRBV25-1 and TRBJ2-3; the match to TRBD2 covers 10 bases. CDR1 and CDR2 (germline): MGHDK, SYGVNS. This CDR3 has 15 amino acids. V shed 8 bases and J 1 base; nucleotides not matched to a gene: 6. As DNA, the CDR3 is TGTGCCAGCGGGGAAAGCGGGAGGGGCACAGATACGCAGTATTTT. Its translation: CASGESGRGTDTQYF.

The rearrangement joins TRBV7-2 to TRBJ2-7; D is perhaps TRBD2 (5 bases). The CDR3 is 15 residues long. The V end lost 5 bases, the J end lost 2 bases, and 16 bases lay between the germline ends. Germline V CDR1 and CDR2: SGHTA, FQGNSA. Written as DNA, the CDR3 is TGTGCCAGCAGCCCCCGGACTTTGGATCCCTACGAGCAGTACTTC. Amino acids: CASSPRTLDPYEQYF.

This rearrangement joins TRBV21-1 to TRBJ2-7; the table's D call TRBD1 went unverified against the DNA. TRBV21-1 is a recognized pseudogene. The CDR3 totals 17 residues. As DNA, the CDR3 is TGTGCCAGCAGCAAAGTGGGCCCGAGGGACAGGGCCTACGAGCAGTACTTC. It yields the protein CASSKVGPRDRAYEQYF.

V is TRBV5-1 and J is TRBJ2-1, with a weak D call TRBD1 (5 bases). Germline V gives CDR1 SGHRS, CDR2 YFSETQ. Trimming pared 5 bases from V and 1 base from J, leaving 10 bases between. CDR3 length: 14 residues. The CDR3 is CASRLGESYNEQFF. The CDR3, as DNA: TGCGCCAGCAGATTAGGGGAATCCTACAATGAGCAGTTCTTC.

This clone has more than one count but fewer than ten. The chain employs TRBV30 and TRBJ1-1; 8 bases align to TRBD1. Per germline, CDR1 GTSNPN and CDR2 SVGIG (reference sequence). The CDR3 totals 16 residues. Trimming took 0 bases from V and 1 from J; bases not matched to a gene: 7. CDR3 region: CAWSVPRDRWNTEAFF. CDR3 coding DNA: TGTGCCTGGAGTGTCCCAAGGGACAGGTGGAACACTGAAGCTTTCTTT.

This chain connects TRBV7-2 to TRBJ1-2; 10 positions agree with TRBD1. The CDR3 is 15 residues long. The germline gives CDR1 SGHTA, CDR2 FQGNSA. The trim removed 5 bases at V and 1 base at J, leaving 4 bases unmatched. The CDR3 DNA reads TGTGCCAGCAGCGTCCGGGACAGGGGTAACTATGGCTACACCTTC. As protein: CASSVRDRGNYGYTF.

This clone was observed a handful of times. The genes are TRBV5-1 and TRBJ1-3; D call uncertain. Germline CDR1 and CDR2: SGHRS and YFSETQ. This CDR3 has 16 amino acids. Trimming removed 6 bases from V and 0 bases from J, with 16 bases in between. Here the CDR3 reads CASTASPTHSGNTIYF. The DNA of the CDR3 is TGCGCCAGCACCGCATCCCCTACCCACTCTGGAAACACCATATATTTT.

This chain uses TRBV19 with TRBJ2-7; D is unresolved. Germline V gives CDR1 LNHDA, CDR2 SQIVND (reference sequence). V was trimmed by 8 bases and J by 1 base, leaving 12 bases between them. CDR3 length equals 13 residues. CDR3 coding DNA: TGTGCCAGTGCCCAGACACCTTCCTACGAGCAGTACTTC. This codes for CASAQTPSYEQYF.